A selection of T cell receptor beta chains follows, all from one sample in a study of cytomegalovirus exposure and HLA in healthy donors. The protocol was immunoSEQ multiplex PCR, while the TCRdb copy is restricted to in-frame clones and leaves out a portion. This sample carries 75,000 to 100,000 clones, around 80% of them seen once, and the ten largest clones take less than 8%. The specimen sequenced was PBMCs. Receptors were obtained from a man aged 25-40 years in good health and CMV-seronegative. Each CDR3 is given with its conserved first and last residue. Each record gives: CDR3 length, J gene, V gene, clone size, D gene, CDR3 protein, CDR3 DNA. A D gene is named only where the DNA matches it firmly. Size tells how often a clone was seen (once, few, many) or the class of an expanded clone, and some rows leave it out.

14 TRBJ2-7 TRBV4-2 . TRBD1 CASSPGQGGYEQYF TGTGCCAGCAGCCCCGGACAGGGGGGTTACGAGCAGTACTTC
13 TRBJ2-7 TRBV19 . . CATRTGNSYEQYF TGTGCCACCCGGACGGGAAACTCCTACGAGCAGTACTTC
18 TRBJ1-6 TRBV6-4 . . CASKDPQGIKEVNSPLHF TGTGCCAGCAAGGACCCACAGGGTATCAAGGAAGTAAATTCACCCCTCCACTTT
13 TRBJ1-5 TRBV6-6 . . CASSGVGNQPQHF TGTGCCAGCAGTGGAGTTGGCAATCAGCCCCAGCATTTT
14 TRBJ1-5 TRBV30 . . CAWSVGRINQPQHF TGTGCCTGGAGTGTTGGCAGAATAAATCAGCCCCAGCATTTT
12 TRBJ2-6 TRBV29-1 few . CSVDGGANVLTF TGCAGCGTTGACGGGGGGGCCAACGTCCTGACTTTC
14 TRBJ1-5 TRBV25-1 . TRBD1 CASSSTGVDQPQHF TGTGCCAGCAGTTCTACAGGGGTGGATCAGCCCCAGCATTTT
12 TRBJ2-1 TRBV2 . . CASRGDINEQFF TGTGCCAGCAGAGGGGACATCAATGAGCAGTTCTTC
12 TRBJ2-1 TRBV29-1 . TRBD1 CSAGTGNHEQFF TGCAGCGCTGGGACAGGGAACCATGAGCAGTTCTTC
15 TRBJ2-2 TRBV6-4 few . CASSDSPGDTGELFF TGTGCCAGCAGTGACTCTCCGGGGGACACCGGGGAGCTGTTTTTT
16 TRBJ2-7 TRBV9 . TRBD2 CASSVGVSGRIYEQYF TGTGCCAGCAGCGTCGGGGTTAGCGGGAGAATCTACGAGCAGTACTTC
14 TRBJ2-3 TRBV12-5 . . CASVWGQTTDTQYF TGTGCTAGTGTTTGGGGCCAAACCACAGATACGCAGTATTTT
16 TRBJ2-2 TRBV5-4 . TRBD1 CASSRGQATNTGELFF TGTGCCAGCAGCCGGGGACAGGCAACGAACACCGGGGAGCTGTTTTTT
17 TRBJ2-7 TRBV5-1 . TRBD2 CASSLASGSAQVYEQYF TGCGCCAGCAGCTTGGCCAGCGGGAGTGCCCAAGTCTACGAGCAGTACTTC
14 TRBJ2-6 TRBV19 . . CASSFYPGANVLTF TGTGCCAGTAGTTTCTATCCTGGGGCCAACGTCCTGACTTTC
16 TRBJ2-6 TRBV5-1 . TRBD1 CASRPTGLPGANVLTF TGCGCCAGCAGACCGACAGGGTTACCTGGGGCCAACGTCCTGACTTTC
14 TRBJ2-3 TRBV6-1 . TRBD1 CASRGTGETDTQYF TGTGCCAGCAGGGGGACAGGGGAAACAGATACGCAGTATTTT
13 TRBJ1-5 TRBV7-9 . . CASSLGTDQPQHF TGTGCCAGCAGCTTAGGAACTGATCAGCCCCAGCATTTT
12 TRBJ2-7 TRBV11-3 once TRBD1 CASSIYRGEQYF TGTGCCAGCAGCATATACAGGGGCGAGCAGTACTTC
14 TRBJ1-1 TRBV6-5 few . CASSYHPGTTEAFF TGTGCCAGCAGTTACCACCCAGGAACCACTGAAGCTTTCTTT
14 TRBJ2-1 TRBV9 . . CASSVVGGNNEQFF TGTGCCAGCAGCGTAGTCGGAGGGAACAATGAGCAGTTCTTC
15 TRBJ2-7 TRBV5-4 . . CASSLQGNLGYEQYF TGTGCCAGCAGCTTGCAGGGGAACCTCGGCTACGAGCAGTACTTC
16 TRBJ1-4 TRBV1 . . CTSSPPALGLNEKLFF TGCACCAGCAGCCCTCCCGCACTCGGTCTTAATGAAAAACTGTTTTTT
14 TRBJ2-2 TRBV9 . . CASSVGRASGELFF TGTGCCAGCAGCGTAGGCAGGGCGTCCGGGGAGCTGTTTTTT
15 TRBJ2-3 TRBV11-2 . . CASSLVGQGTDTQYF TGTGCCAGCAGCTTAGTGGGTCAGGGAACAGATACGCAGTATTTT
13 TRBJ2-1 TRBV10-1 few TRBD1 CASSENWGTGRFF TGCGCCAGCAGTGAGAATTGGGGGACAGGGAGATTCTTC
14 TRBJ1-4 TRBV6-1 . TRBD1 CASSPGTGVGKLFF TGTGCCAGCAGTCCCGGGACAGGGGTGGGAAAACTGTTTTTT